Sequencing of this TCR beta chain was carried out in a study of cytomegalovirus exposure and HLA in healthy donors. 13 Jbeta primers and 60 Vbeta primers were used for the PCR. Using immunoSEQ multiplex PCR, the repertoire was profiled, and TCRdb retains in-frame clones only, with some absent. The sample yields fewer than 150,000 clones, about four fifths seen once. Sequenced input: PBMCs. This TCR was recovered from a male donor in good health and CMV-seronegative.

CDR3 nucleotide sequence: TGTGCCAGCAGCACCCAGGGACAGGGGAACAATGAGCAGTTCTTC. It codes for CASSTQGQGNNEQFF. V gene TRBV7-9 combines with J gene TRBJ2-1, with 10 bases matching TRBD1. The CDR3 runs to 15 residues. CDR1 is SEHNR and CDR2 is FQNEAQ in the germline V gene (reference sequence). J lost 5 bases, V lost 5 bases, and 6 bases had no gene match.